This TCR beta chain is drawn from a study of T cell repertoires in cytomegalovirus infection. Overall study: The public TCR beta signatures pointed to both CMV infection and matching HLA type.

This CDR3 spans 18 amino acids. Trimming removed 5 bases at V and 1 base at J, with 21 bases between. Germline CDR1 and CDR2: SGHVS and FNYEAQ. Study results and caveats: There were carriers of CMV plus the relevant HLA, and cumulative public TCR beta family frequency identified them. Dominating the ex vivo response were HLA-C-restricted CMV-specific TCR beta clonotypes.

TCRdb itself ran the reads through MiXCR, one entry per CDR3 protein. This table has approximately 150,000 distinct CDR3 sequences, roughly a fifth appearing once. In regard to this clonotype: Its matching antigen is unknown.

The clonotype comes from a human donor in good health (CMV status not recorded). Some clones in this sample may be carry-over from other donors' samples. V usage is TRBV7-6 and J usage is TRBJ2-1; D gene unclear. The source material was CD8+ T cells from cultured PBMCs, sampled from culture after CMV antigen stimulation. CDR3 loop: CASSPFFGAKASYNEQFF. In DNA form, the CDR3 reads TGTGCCAGCAGCCCCTTTTTTGGCGCTAAGGCGTCCTACAATGAGCAGTTCTTC.